The 32 T cell receptor beta chains reported below all come from one sample, sequenced in a study of cytotoxic CD8 clonotypes in ibrutinib-treated CLL. The protocol was immunoSEQ multiplex PCR, while the TCRdb copy is restricted to in-frame clones and leaves out a portion. The sample has approximately 300,000 clones, about 77% seen once. The sample in question was PBMCs, obtained before ibrutinib treatment. These receptors all stem from a human donor with chronic lymphocytic leukemia.

The CDR3 here is CASSPNEGGELFF. CDR3 coding DNA: TGTGCCAGCTCACCAAATGAAGGCGGGGAGCTGTTTTTT. The chain uses TRBV18 and TRBJ2-2; D gene ambiguous. CDR1 is KGHSH, CDR2 LQKENI, per germline. Trimming took 2 bases from V and 7 from J, leaving 8 bases between them. CDR3 length: 13 amino acids.

The rearrangement uses TRBV9 and TRBJ2-3, with 10 nucleotides matching TRBD1. The CDR3 contains 16 residues. J was trimmed by 6 bases and V by 3 bases; bases with no gene match: 10. CDR1 SGDLS and CDR2 YYNGEE come from the germline V gene. The CDR3 DNA sequence: TGTGCCAGCAGCGCCCGGACAGGGGGAACGGGGGATACGCAGTATTTT. Residues: CASSARTGGTGDTQYF.

The chain uses TRBV23-1 and TRBJ1-5; 12 bases align to TRBD1. TRBV23-1 is annotated as an ORF whose role is uncertain. CDR3 length: 15 residues. J lost 5 bases, V lost 5 bases, and 4 bases had no gene match. For the CDR3, the DNA is TGCGCCAGCAGTGCGGGACAGGGGGCCTATCAGCCCCAGCATTTT. Protein product: CASSAGQGAYQPQHF.

V usage is TRBV13 and J usage is TRBJ2-1; the D is unclear. The CDR3 totals 12 residues. V lost 1 base and J 6 bases, leaving 4 bases between the germline ends. Germline V lookup: CDR1 PRHDT, CDR2 FYEKMQ (reference sequence). The CDR3, as DNA: TGTGCCAGCAGCTTAGTCGGCAATGAGCAGTTCTTC. This encodes CASSLVGNEQFF.

This chain connects TRBV5-4 to TRBJ2-1, with 7 bases lining up with TRBD2. Germline CDR1 is SGHNT and CDR2 is YYREEE (reference sequence). V shed 4 bases and J 3 bases; nucleotides not matched to a gene: 4. The CDR3 covers 14 residues. The CDR3 DNA is TGTGCCAGCAGCAGCGGGGTCAACTACAATGAGCAGTTCTTC. Encoded protein: CASSSGVNYNEQFF.

This CDR3 reads CASSQDFTGVNEKLFF. CDR3 DNA: TGCGCCAGCAGCCAAGATTTTACAGGAGTTAATGAAAAACTGTTTTTT. This chain links TRBV4-3 with TRBJ1-4, with D maybe TRBD1 (5 bases). Germline values: CDR1 LGHNA, CDR2 YSLEER. V was trimmed by 0 bases and J by 4 bases, leaving 12 bases between them. The CDR3 contains 16 residues.

This clone was counted a few times. The rearrangement uses TRBV6-6 and TRBJ1-2, with TRBD1 matching 7 bases. The CDR3 loop spans 14 amino acids. Germline CDR1 MNHNY, CDR2 SVGAGI (reference sequence). V shed 2 bases and J 6 bases; nucleotides not matched to a gene: 6. The CDR3 region is CASSYGSRGDGYTF. The CDR3, as DNA: TGTGCCAGCAGTTACGGGAGCAGGGGGGATGGCTACACCTTC.

In its sample, this clone was seen a few times. V usage is TRBV18 and J usage is TRBJ2-7; tentative D call: TRBD1 (5 bases). Germline lookup yields CDR1 KGHSH and CDR2 LQKENI. This CDR3 comprises 15 residues. V lost 2 bases and J 4 bases, leaving 15 bases between the germline ends. The CDR3, as DNA: TGTGCCAGCTCACCAGACAGACCTGGCGAATACGAGCAGTACTTC. Residues: CASSPDRPGEYEQYF.

The chain links TRBV30 to TRBJ2-1; 8 bases are a match to TRBD1. V shed 2 bases, J shed 7 bases, and the junction held 10 bases outside the gene matches. The CDR3 spans 15 residues. Germline values: CDR1 GTSNPN, CDR2 SVGIG (reference sequence). The DNA of the CDR3 is TGTGCCTGGAGTACAGGGGGATTTGGTTTGAATGAGCAGTTCTTC. Protein: CAWSTGGFGLNEQFF.

The rearrangement uses TRBV10-3 and TRBJ2-3; D is undetermined. Germline values: CDR1 ENHRY, CDR2 SYGVKD. The CDR3 has 13 residues. The V end was cut by 6 bases, the J end by 5 bases, with 12 bases between. The DNA for the CDR3 is TGTGCCATCAGCCCTGACACTTTAGATACGCAGTATTTT. Protein product: CAISPDTLDTQYF.

This chain uses TRBV4-3 with TRBJ1-2; D not certain. The CDR3 totals 14 residues. Germline CDR1 and CDR2: LGHNA and YSLEER. V was trimmed by 0 bases and J by 4 bases, leaving 9 bases between them. The CDR3 DNA sequence: TGCGCCAGCAGCCAAGATGAAGGCAGCTATGGCTACACCTTC. It codes for CASSQDEGSYGYTF.

This clone showed up just once. An end of the junction does not agree with germline; a read error may underlie this. The chain carries TRBV4-3 and TRBJ2-7, with 8 positions matching TRBD2. Looked up from germline, CDR1 is LGHNA and CDR2 is YSLEER. This CDR3 contains 19 residues. Here the CDR3 DNA reads TGCGCCAGCAGCAAAGAACCGGGATCCCTCGCGGGAGGTGTATACGAGCAGTACTTC. It translates to CASSKEPGSLAGGVYEQYF.

CDR3 amino acids: CASSVRRDGHNEQFF. The DNA of the CDR3 is TGTGCCAGCAGCGTTAGACGGGACGGACACAATGAGCAGTTCTTC. V usage is TRBV7-6 and J usage is TRBJ2-1; D is tentatively TRBD1 or TRBD2 (5 bases each). This CDR3 comprises 15 residues. CDR1 SGHVS and CDR2 FNYEAQ come from the germline V gene. With 5 bases removed from V and 5 bases from J, the gap between germline ends came to 16 bases.

The rearrangement uses TRBV5-1 and TRBJ2-7, with 10 positions matching TRBD1. V dropped 6 bases and J dropped 5; count of bases not matched to a gene: 8. This CDR3 contains 14 residues. Germline loops: CDR1 SGHRS, CDR2 YFSETQ. Here the CDR3 reads CASNPGTGDHEQYF. CDR3 sequence (DNA): TGCGCCAGCAACCCCGGGACAGGGGACCACGAGCAGTACTTC. Full variable domain (rest looked up from reference TRBV5-1 and TRBJ2-7): KAGVTQTPRYLIKTRGQQVTLSCSPISGHRSVSWYQQTPGQGLQFLFEYFSETQRNKGNFPGRFSGRQFSNSRSEMNVSTLELGDSALYLCASNPGTGDHEQYFGPGTRLTVT.

The rearrangement uses TRBV13 and TRBJ2-7, with a tentative D call TRBD1 (5 bases). V shed 3 bases and J shed 3 bases, with 9 bases lying between them. Germline V gene data show CDR1 as PRHDT and CDR2 as FYEKMQ (reference sequence). The CDR3 covers 13 residues. This chain's CDR3 is CASSFNQGYEQYF. Written as DNA, the CDR3 is TGTGCCAGCAGCTTCAACCAGGGCTACGAGCAGTACTTC.

The chain combines TRBV7-2 with TRBJ1-1; D is uncertain. The CDR3 covers 13 residues. From germline, CDR1 is SGHTA and CDR2 FQGNSA. Trimming removed 6 bases from V and 1 base from J, with 9 bases in between. CDR3 nucleotide sequence: TGTGCCAGCAGAACGACACCGAACACTGAAGCTTTCTTT. This sequence encodes CASRTTPNTEAFF.

V gene TRBV10-3 combines with J gene TRBJ2-2; possibly TRBD1 or TRBD2 for D (5 bases each). CDR1 and CDR2 (germline): ENHRY, SYGVKD. CDR3 size: 18 residues. The V gene lost 2 bases and the J gene lost 1 base, with 17 bases spanning the gap. This CDR3 is CAISEGALRDGNTGELFF. The CDR3 nucleotides are TGTGCCATCAGTGAGGGTGCTCTTCGGGACGGGAACACCGGGGAGCTGTTTTTT.

The chain links TRBV27 to TRBJ1-4, with D uncertain. V lost 7 bases to trimming and J lost 5 bases, with 17 bases between them. Germline V gives CDR1 MNHEY, CDR2 SMNVEV (reference sequence). The CDR3 runs to 15 residues. The CDR3 here is CASKPTGSPNEKLFF. The DNA of the CDR3 is TGTGCCAGCAAACCTACGGGGTCTCCCAATGAAAAACTGTTTTTT.

This clone was recorded only once. The gene calls are TRBV30 and TRBJ2-7, with 14 bases identical to TRBD2. Germline values: CDR1 GTSNPN, CDR2 SVGIG (reference sequence). The CDR3 runs to 15 residues. J was trimmed by 7 bases and V by 3 bases; bases with no gene match: 8. This CDR3 reads CAWSAGLAGADEQYF. CDR3 DNA: TGTGCCTGGAGCGCGGGACTAGCGGGAGCCGATGAGCAGTACTTC.

This chain connects TRBV29-1 to TRBJ2-1; D uncertain. This CDR3 is 15 amino acids long. The germline V and J ends were trimmed by 6 bases and 6 bases, with 21 bases remaining between them. Germline V lookup: CDR1 SQVTM, CDR2 ANQGSEA. The CDR3, as DNA: TGCAGCGTGCAGCGTTTTGCGGAGACGGTCAATGAGCAGTTCTTC. Translated: CSVQRFAETVNEQFF.

The J gene is TRBJ2-1, the V gene TRBV4-3; D may be TRBD1 (6 bases). V was clipped by 6 bases and J by 9 bases, with 30 bases between them. The CDR3 consists of 18 residues. CDR1 is LGHNA and CDR2 is YSLEER in the germline V gene. CDR3 bases: TGCGCCAGCAGGACCCAGAGGTGGGCGGTCCCTCCCAGGGGTGAGCAGTTCTTC. Translated, it gives CASRTQRWAVPPRGEQFF.

The rearrangement uses TRBV5-1 and TRBJ1-2; 10 bases map to TRBD1. Per germline, CDR1 SGHRS and CDR2 YFSETQ. The junction had 4 bases not matched to a gene; V was cut back by 2 bases and J by 6 bases. This CDR3 is 14 amino acids long. The CDR3 DNA follows: TGCGCCAGCAGCTTTAGACAGGGGGCGGATGGCTACACCTTC. Translated, it gives CASSFRQGADGYTF.

The genes are TRBV4-3 and TRBJ2-7; 7 bases are shared with TRBD1. There are 16 residues in the CDR3. Germline V gene data show CDR1 as LGHNA and CDR2 as YSLEER. V shed 3 bases, J shed 1 base, and the junction held 9 bases outside the gene matches. This CDR3 is CASSQSQGLLSYEQYF. For the CDR3, the DNA is TGCGCCAGCAGCCAGTCACAGGGGCTACTTTCCTACGAGCAGTACTTC.

CDR3 sequence (DNA): TGTGCCAGCAGCCAGGGTCGCCAAGAGACCCAGTACTTC. Translated, it gives CASSQGRQETQYF. The chain carries TRBV7-3 and TRBJ2-5; possibly TRBD1 for D (5 bases). The germline CDR1 and CDR2 sequences are SGHTA and FQGTGA. V dropped 5 bases and J dropped 1 base, with 8 bases sitting between them. This CDR3 region has 13 residues. The full variable domain, in which reference TRBV7-3 and TRBJ2-5 provide the parts outside the CDR3, is GAGVSQTPSNKVTEKGKYVELRCDPISGHTALYWYRQSLGQGPEFLIYFQGTGAADDSGLPNDRFFAVRPEGSVSTLKIQRTERGDSAVYLCASSQGRQETQYFGPGTRLLVL.

This clone was seen more than once but under ten times. This chain connects TRBV7-2 to TRBJ2-7; weak D call: TRBD1 (6 bases). The CDR3 length is 12 residues. Between the trimmed V and J ends, which lost 7 bases and 5 bases, there was a span of 12 bases. Germline V CDR1 and CDR2: SGHTA, FQGNSA. The CDR3 DNA reads as TGTGCCAGCACAAGGAACAGGGACGAGCAGTACTTC. As protein: CASTRNRDEQYF. Together with reference TRBV7-2 and TRBJ2-7, the CDR3 gives the full variable domain: GAGVSQSPSNKVTEKGKDVELRCDPISGHTALYWYRQSLGQGLEFLIYFQGNSAPDKSGLPSDRFSAERTGGSVSTLTIQRTQQEDSAVYLCASTRNRDEQYFGPGTRLTVT.

The V gene is TRBV5-8, the J gene TRBJ2-1; 10 nucleotides match TRBD2. CDR3 length: 14 residues. V trimming: 4 bases; J trimming: 9 bases; junction bases outside the gene matches: 7. CDR1 and CDR2 (germline): SGHTS, YDEGEE. The CDR3, as DNA: TGTGCCAGCAGCGCCCCGGGACTAGCGAGTGAGCAGTTCTTC. It specifies CASSAPGLASEQFF.

Only a few counts were recorded for this clone. The chain links TRBV28 to TRBJ2-1, with 11 bases lining up with TRBD2. Trimming cost V 1 base and J 5 bases; bases outside gene matches: 7. CDR1 is MDHEN and CDR2 is SYDVKM in the germline V gene. This CDR3 has 17 residues. The CDR3: CASSLSFSGRGHNEQFF. As DNA, the CDR3 is TGTGCCAGCAGTTTATCTTTTAGCGGGAGGGGCCACAATGAGCAGTTCTTC.

The chain employs TRBV7-7 and TRBJ2-6; no definite D call. Germline V gene lookup returns CDR1 SSHAT and CDR2 FNYEAQ (reference sequence). V was trimmed by 5 bases and J by 1 base, leaving 9 bases between them. The CDR3 loop spans 15 amino acids. The CDR3 DNA reads TGTGCCAGCAGCCCAGGTGGATCTGGGGCCAACGTCCTGACTTTC. Translated, it gives CASSPGGSGANVLTF.

This chain joins TRBV5-1 and TRBJ1-4; D is unresolved. This CDR3 region has 13 residues. Germline values: CDR1 SGHRS, CDR2 YFSETQ. V dropped 5 bases and J dropped 3 bases, with 8 bases sitting between them. CDR3 nucleotides: TGCGCCAGCAGGGTCGTCCCTAATGAAAAACTGTTTTTT. Its protein is CASRVVPNEKLFF.

V is TRBV15 and J is TRBJ2-7; 15 bases align to TRBD2. Germline loops: CDR1 LNHNV, CDR2 YYDKDF (reference sequence). V dropped 5 bases and J dropped 0; count of bases not matched to a gene: 8. The CDR3 is made up of 18 amino acids. The CDR3 DNA reads TGTGCCACCAGCCTCGGATGGGGACTAGCGGGAGGCTCCTACGAGCAGTACTTC. Translating gives CATSLGWGLAGGSYEQYF.

The chain recombines TRBV28 with TRBJ2-7; D gene ambiguous. V gave up 8 bases and J gave up 4 bases, with 9 bases separating them. Looked up from germline, CDR1 is MDHEN and CDR2 is SYDVKM. This CDR3 comprises 11 residues. CDR3 loop: CASGRNYEQYF. The CDR3, as DNA: TGTGCCAGCGGACGAAATTACGAGCAGTACTTC.

The genes are TRBV9 and TRBJ2-5, with TRBD2 matching over 10 bases. From germline, CDR1 is SGDLS and CDR2 YYNGEE. J lost 5 bases, V lost 4 bases, and 8 bases had no gene match. The CDR3 sequence is 15 residues long. CDR3 in amino acids: CASSPPAGGPETQYF. DNA of the CDR3: TGTGCCAGCAGCCCCCCAGCGGGAGGGCCCGAGACCCAGTACTTC.